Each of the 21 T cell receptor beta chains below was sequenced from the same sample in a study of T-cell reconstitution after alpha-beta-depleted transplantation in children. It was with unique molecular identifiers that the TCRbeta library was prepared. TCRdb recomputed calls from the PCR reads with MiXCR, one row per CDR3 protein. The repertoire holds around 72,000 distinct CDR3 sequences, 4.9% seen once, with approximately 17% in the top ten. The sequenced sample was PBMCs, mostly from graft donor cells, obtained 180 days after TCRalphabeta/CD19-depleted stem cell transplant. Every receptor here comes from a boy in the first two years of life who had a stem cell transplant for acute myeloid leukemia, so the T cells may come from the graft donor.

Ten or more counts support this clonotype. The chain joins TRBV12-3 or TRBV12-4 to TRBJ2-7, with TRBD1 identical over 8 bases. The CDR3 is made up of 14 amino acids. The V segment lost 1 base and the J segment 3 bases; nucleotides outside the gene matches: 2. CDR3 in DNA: TGTGCCAGCAGTTTAGAAGACAGGGGCTACGAGCAGTACTTC. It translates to CASSLEDRGYEQYF.

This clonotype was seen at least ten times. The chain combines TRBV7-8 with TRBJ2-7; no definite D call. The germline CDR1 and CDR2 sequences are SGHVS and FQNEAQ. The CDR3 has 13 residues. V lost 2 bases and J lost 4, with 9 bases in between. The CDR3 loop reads CASSLQRKYEQYV. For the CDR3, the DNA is TGTGCCAGCAGCTTACAGAGGAAGTACGAGCAGTACGTC.

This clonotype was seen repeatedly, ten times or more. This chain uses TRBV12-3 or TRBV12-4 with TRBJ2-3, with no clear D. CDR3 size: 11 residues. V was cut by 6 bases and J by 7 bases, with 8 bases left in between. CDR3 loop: CASSLINTQYF. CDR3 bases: TGTGCCAGCAGCCTTATTAATACGCAGTATTTT.

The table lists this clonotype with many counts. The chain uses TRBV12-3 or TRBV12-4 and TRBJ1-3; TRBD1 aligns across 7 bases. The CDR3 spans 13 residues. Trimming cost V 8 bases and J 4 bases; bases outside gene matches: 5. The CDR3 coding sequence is TGTGCCAGCTGTCGGGACAGAGGAAACACCATATATTTT. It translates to CASCRDRGNTIYF.

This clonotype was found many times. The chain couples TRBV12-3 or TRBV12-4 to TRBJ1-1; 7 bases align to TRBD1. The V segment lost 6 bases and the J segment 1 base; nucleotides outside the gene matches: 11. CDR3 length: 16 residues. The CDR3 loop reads CASRRTGEGANTEAFF. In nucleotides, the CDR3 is TGTGCCAGCAGAAGAACAGGGGAGGGGGCGAACACTGAAGCTTTCTTT.

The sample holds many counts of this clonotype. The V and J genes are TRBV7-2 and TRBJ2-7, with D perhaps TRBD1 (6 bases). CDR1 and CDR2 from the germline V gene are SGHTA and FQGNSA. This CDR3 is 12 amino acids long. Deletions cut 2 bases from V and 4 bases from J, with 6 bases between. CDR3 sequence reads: CASSLQGYEQYF. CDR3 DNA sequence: TGTGCCAGCAGCTTACAGGGGTACGAGCAGTACTTC.

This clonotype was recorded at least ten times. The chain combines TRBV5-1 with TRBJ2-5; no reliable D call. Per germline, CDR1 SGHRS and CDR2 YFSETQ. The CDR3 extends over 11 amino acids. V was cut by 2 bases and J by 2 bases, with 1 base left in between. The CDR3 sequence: CASSFQETQYF. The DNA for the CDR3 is TGCGCCAGCAGCTTTCAAGAGACCCAGTACTTC. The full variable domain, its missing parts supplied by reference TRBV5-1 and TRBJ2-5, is KAGVTQTPRYLIKTRGQQVTLSCSPISGHRSVSWYQQTPGQGLQFLFEYFSETQRNKGNFPGRFSGRQFSNSRSEMNVSTLELGDSALYLCASSFQETQYFGPGTRLLVL.

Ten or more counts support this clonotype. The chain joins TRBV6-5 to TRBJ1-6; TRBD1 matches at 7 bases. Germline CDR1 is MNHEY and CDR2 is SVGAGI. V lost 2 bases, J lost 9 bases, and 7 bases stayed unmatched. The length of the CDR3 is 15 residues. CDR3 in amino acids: CASSYQTGNGSPLHF. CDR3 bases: TGTGCCAGCAGTTACCAGACAGGGAACGGTTCACCCCTCCACTTT.

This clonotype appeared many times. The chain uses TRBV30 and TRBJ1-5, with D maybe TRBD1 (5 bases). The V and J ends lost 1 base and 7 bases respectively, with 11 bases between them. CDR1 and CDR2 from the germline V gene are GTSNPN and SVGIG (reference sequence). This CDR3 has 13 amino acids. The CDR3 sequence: CAWSEGWKQPQHF. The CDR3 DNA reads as TGTGCCTGGAGTGAGGGGTGGAAACAGCCCCAGCATTTT.

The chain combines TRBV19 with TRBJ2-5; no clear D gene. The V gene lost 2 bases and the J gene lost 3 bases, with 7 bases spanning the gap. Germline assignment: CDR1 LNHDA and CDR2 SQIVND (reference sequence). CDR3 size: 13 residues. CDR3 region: CASSIMGKETQYF. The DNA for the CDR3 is TGTGCCAGTAGTATAATGGGGAAAGAGACCCAGTACTTC.

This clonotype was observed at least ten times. CDR3 protein: CASSSPETGIYGYTF. Written as DNA, the CDR3 is TGTGCCAGCAGTTCCCCTGAAACAGGGATCTATGGCTACACCTTC. The genes are TRBV28 and TRBJ1-2; TRBD1 might be the D (6 bases). CDR3 length: 15 residues. CDR1 and CDR2 (germline): MDHEN, SYDVKM. V lost 4 bases and J lost 4, with 16 bases in between.

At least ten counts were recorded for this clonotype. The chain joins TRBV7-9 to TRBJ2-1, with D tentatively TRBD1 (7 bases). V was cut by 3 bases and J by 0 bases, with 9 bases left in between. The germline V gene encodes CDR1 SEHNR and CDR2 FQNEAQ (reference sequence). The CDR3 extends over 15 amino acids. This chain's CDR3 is CASSFQGGSYNEQFF. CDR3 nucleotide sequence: TGTGCCAGCAGCTTCCAGGGGGGCTCCTACAATGAGCAGTTCTTC. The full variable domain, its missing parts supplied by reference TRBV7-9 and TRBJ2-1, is DTGVSQNPRHKITKRGQNVTFRCDPISEHNRLYWYRQTLGQGPEFLTYFQNEAQLEKSRLLSDRFSAERPKGSFSTLEIQRTEQGDSAMYLCASSFQGGSYNEQFFGPGTRLTVL.

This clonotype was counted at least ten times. CDR3 sequence reads: CASSLDGLSYEQYF. CDR3 sequence (DNA): TGTGCCAGCAGCTTAGACGGACTCTCCTACGAGCAGTACTTC. The J gene is TRBJ2-7, the V gene TRBV7-2; weak D call: TRBD2 (5 bases). Looked up from germline, CDR1 is SGHTA and CDR2 is FQGNSA. With 1 base removed from V and 0 bases from J, the gap between germline ends came to 7 bases. The CDR3 is 14 amino acids.

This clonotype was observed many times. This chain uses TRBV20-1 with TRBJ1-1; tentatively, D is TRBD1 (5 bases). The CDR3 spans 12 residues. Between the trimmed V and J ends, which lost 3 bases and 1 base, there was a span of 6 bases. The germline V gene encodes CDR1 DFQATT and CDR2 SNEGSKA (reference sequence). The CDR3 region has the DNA TGCAGTGCTAGGAGGGGGAACACTGAAGCTTTCTTT. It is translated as CSARRGNTEAFF.

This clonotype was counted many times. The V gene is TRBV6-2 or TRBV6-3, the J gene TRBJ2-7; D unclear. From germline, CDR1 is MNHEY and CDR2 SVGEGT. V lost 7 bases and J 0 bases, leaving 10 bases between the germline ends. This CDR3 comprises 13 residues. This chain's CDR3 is CASTPESSYEQYF. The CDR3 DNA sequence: TGTGCCAGCACCCCAGAAAGCTCCTACGAGCAGTACTTC.

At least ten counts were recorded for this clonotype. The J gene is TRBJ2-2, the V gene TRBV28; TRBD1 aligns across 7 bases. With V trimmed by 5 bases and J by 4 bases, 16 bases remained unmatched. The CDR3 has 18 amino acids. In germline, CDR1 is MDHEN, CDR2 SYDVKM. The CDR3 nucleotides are TGTGCCAGCAGTCCCCTCGCACAGGGGAAGGGTCGCACCGGGGAGCTGTTTTTT. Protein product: CASSPLAQGKGRTGELFF.

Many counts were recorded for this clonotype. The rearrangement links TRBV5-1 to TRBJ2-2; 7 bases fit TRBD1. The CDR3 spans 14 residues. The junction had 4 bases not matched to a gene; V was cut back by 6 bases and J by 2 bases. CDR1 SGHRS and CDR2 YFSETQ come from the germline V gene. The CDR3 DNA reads TGCGCCAGCATGCAGGGGGTCAACACCGGGGAGCTGTTTTTT. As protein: CASMQGVNTGELFF.

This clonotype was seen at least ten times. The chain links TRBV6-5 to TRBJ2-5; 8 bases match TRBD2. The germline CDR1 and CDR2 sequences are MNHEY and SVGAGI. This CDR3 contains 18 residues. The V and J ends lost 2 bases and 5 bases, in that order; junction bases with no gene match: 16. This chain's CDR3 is CASSYRPFGRGEAETQYF. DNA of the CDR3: TGTGCCAGCAGTTACCGACCTTTCGGGCGGGGGGAGGCGGAGACCCAGTACTTC.

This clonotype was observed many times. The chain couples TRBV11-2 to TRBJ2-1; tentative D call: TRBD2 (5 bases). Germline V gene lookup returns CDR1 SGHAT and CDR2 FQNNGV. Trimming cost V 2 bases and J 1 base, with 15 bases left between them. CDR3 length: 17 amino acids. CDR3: CASSLRGGGQSYNEQFF. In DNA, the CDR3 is TGTGCCAGCAGCTTACGGGGTGGTGGGCAATCCTACAATGAGCAGTTCTTC.

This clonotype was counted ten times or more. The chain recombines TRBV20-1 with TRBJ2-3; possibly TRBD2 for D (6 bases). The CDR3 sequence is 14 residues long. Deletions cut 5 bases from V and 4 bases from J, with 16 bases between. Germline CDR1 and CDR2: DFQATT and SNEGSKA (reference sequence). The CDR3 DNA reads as TGCAGTGCTCACCCGGGACTTAGGGCAGATACGCAGTATTTT. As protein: CSAHPGLRADTQYF.

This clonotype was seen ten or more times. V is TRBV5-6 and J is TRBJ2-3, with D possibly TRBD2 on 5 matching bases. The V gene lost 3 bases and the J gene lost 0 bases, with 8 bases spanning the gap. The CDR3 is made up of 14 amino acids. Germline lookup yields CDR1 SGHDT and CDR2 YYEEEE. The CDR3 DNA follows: TGTGCCAGCAGCTCTAGCCACAGCACAGATACGCAGTATTTT. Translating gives CASSSSHSTDTQYF. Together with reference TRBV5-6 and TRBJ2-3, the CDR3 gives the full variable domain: DAGVTQSPTHLIKTRGQQVTLRCSPKSGHDTVSWYQQALGQGPQFIFQYYEEEERQRGNFPDRFSGHQFPNYSSELNVNALLLGDSALYLCASSSSHSTDTQYFGPGTRLTVL.